This is a list of T cell receptor beta chains from one sample in a study of shared clonotypes between healthy human individuals. Measured with immunoSEQ multiplex PCR; TCRdb has only the in-frame clones, and not every one. The table lists roughly 1,000,000 clones, around 78% of them singletons. The sample taken for sequencing was memory CD4+ T cells from PBMCs. The origin of the receptors is a man aged 18 to 29 in good health. Some clones in this sample may be carry-over from other donors' samples. CDR3s include the opening cysteine and the closing phenylalanine or tryptophan. Size is omitted from some rows. Given values are once, few, many or a class for expanded clones.

TRBV18	.	TRBJ2-1	CASSPRSDEQFF
TRBV7-3	.	TRBJ2-7	CASSLKAGPAYEQYF
TRBV30	.	TRBJ2-5	CAWSVGTSGQETQYF
TRBV2	.	TRBJ1-1	CASRRGPGSTEAFF
TRBV4-2	.	TRBJ2-7	CASSKVEGATSSYEQYF
TRBV5-4	.	TRBJ2-3	CASSSTGAGSTDTQYF
TRBV6-1	.	TRBJ2-6	CASSVSGVVSGANVLTF
TRBV28	.	TRBJ2-5	CASSFPYGAQYF
TRBV9	.	TRBJ1-1	CASSVAPHMNTEAFF
TRBV18	.	TRBJ1-2	CASSPRQHYGYTF
TRBV5-6	.	TRBJ1-2	CASTSGGVQLTGGYTF
TRBV6-5	.	TRBJ2-7	CASSYSPTGASYEQYF
TRBV9	.	TRBJ1-1	CASSIRDSPNTEAFF
TRBV11-2	.	TRBJ2-7	CASSFGTYYEQYF
TRBV7-9	.	TRBJ1-4	CASSGGPTRLVEKLFF
TRBV5-1	.	TRBJ2-6	CASSFPTSGRASSGANVLTF
TRBV13	few	TRBJ2-5	CASSLGKVGVETQYF
TRBV19	.	TRBJ2-7	CASSSGRGRYEQYF
TRBV5-1	.	TRBJ2-1	CASSLGGRAQYNEQFF
TRBV20-1	.	TRBJ2-2	CSVTRTGELFF
TRBV7-9	.	TRBJ2-3	CASSPPGTGQDTQYF
TRBV6-1	.	TRBJ1-2	CASSESPRGPWGDGYTF
TRBV29-1	once	TRBJ2-5	CSVGRAQETQYF
TRBV28	.	TRBJ2-7	CASSVGASSYEQYF
TRBV5-1	.	TRBJ1-3	CASSPGQSGDTIYF
TRBV7-2	.	TRBJ2-5	CASSFRRGEGETQYF
TRBV18	.	TRBJ1-2	CASSPNRQGYTF